This note documents a single T cell receptor (beta chain) sequence. Per the study methods: Estimates of nucleated cell counts were drawn from the amplification of reference gene primers. Libraries were prepared by immunoSEQ multiplex PCR; TCRdb keeps only in-frame clonotypes and omits some of them. The V and J calls and clone size were taken over from that table, and D and trimming were inferred from the DNA. The repertoire holds approximately 85,000 clones, with 75% to 90% as singletons. CDR3 length equals 18 residues. The trim removed 4 bases at V and 2 bases at J, leaving 5 bases unmatched. The germline gives CDR1 LGHDT, CDR2 YNNKEL (reference sequence). The data were taken from a study of blood T cell repertoires in COVID-19. Study-level information: COVID-19 samples collected from the United States, Italy and Spain covered acute and convalescent phases. T cells, B-cell-depleted T cells, or PBMCs supplied cDNA or gDNA.

Input material: peripheral blood. This chain links TRBV3-1 (or the pseudogene TRBV3-2) with TRBJ2-1, with 16 bases lining up with TRBD2. This TCR derives from a woman aged 50 to 60 with active or convalescent COVID-19. CDR3: CASSPGTSGGVTYNEQFF. In DNA, the CDR3 is TGTGCCAGCAGCCCTGGGACTAGCGGGGGGGTTACCTACAATGAGCAGTTCTTC.